These T cell receptor beta chains were read from a single sample in a study of T cell responses to AZD1222 COVID-19 vaccine. The protocol was immunoSEQ multiplex PCR, while the TCRdb copy is restricted to in-frame clones and leaves out a portion. The sample contains some 110,000 clones, around 89% of which appear only once. The specimen was peripheral blood, collected 28 days after the second AZD1222 dose. All receptors derive from an adult who received the AZD1222 COVID-19 vaccine. CDR3s include the opening cysteine and the closing phenylalanine or tryptophan. The D gene is left open where the match is weak. The size field is filled for only some rows; it gives once, few, many or a size class.

j_gene: TRBJ1-4
d_gene: TRBD1
len: 16
abundance: NA
v_gene: TRBV15
CDR3aa: CATSRRTGGRNEKLFF
CDR3nt: TGTGCCACCAGCAGACGGACAGGGGGGCGTAATGAAAAACTGTTTTTT

j_gene: TRBJ1-3
d_gene: NA
len: 13
abundance: NA
v_gene: TRBV27
CDR3aa: CASSPSEGNTIYF
CDR3nt: TGTGCCAGCAGTCCCTCGGAAGGGAACACCATATATTTT

j_gene: TRBJ1-2
d_gene: NA
len: 15
abundance: NA
v_gene: TRBV30
CDR3aa: CAWRQGSFGAYGYTF
CDR3nt: TGTGCCTGGAGACAGGGAAGTTTCGGGGCCTATGGCTACACCTTC

j_gene: TRBJ2-2
d_gene: NA
len: 14
abundance: NA
v_gene: TRBV10-1
CDR3aa: CASNAGWDTGELFF
CDR3nt: TGCGCCAGCAATGCAGGGTGGGACACCGGGGAGCTGTTTTTT

j_gene: TRBJ1-1
d_gene: TRBD1
len: 15
abundance: NA
v_gene: TRBV6-5
CDR3aa: CASSTQGAENTEAFF
CDR3nt: TGTGCCAGCAGTACACAGGGGGCGGAAAACACTGAAGCTTTCTTT

j_gene: TRBJ1-5
d_gene: TRBD1
len: 14
abundance: once
v_gene: TRBV4-2
CDR3aa: CASSHGQADQPQHF
CDR3nt: TGTGCCAGCAGCCACGGACAGGCAGATCAGCCCCAGCATTTT

j_gene: TRBJ1-1
d_gene: NA
len: 14
abundance: NA
v_gene: TRBV5-6
CDR3aa: CASTPWQGQTEAFF
CDR3nt: TGTGCCAGCACCCCCTGGCAGGGGCAAACTGAAGCTTTCTTT

j_gene: TRBJ1-1
d_gene: NA
len: 14
abundance: NA
v_gene: TRBV5-1
CDR3aa: CASSPTDPSAEAFF
CDR3nt: TGCGCCAGCAGCCCAACGGACCCCTCTGCTGAAGCTTTCTTT

j_gene: TRBJ2-5
d_gene: TRBD2
len: 17
abundance: NA
v_gene: TRBV7-7
CDR3aa: CASSLVATSGQQETQYF
CDR3nt: TGTGCTAGCAGCTTAGTTGCGACTAGCGGGCAACAAGAGACCCAGTACTTC

j_gene: TRBJ2-5
d_gene: NA
len: 14
abundance: NA
v_gene: TRBV5-1
CDR3aa: CASSLEGLGETQYF
CDR3nt: TGCGCCAGCAGCTTGGAGGGGTTAGGGGAGACCCAGTACTTC

j_gene: TRBJ1-3
d_gene: NA
len: 14
abundance: NA
v_gene: TRBV19
CDR3aa: CASSIDIRGNTIYF
CDR3nt: TGTGCCAGTAGTATAGATATTAGGGGAAACACCATATATTTT